These 5 T cell receptor beta chains originate from one sample sequenced in a study of CD8+ T cells in alopecia areata. Treatment denoted: oral pan-JAK inhibitor, 5-10 mg twice daily. Isolated RNA was reverse transcribed into cDNA used as the sequencing template. Measured with immunoSEQ multiplex PCR; TCRdb has only the in-frame clones, and not every one. The repertoire holds about 140,000 clones, with 86% as singletons. This specimen was CD8+ T cells sorted from blood, taken at week 4, from a patient treated with tofacitinib. All receptors come from a human donor with alopecia areata.

J is TRBJ2-7 and V is TRBV30; D gene unclear. The CDR3 has 12 residues. Trimming removed 4 bases at V and 3 bases at J, with 10 bases between. CDR1 and CDR2 (germline): GTSNPN, SVGIG (reference sequence). The CDR3 sequence is CAWTKGDYEQYF. In nucleotides, the CDR3 is TGTGCCTGGACCAAGGGTGACTACGAGCAGTACTTC.

The chain links TRBV27 to TRBJ2-1; 9 bases map to TRBD2. The CDR3 extends over 15 amino acids. V lost 3 bases and J lost 4; bases outside the gene matches: 4. Germline loops: CDR1 MNHEY, CDR2 SMNVEV (reference sequence). The chain's CDR3 is CASSFVAGVYNEQFF. The CDR3 nucleotides are TGTGCCAGCAGTTTTGTAGCGGGAGTTTACAATGAGCAGTTCTTC.

The sample holds one count of this clone. This chain connects TRBV5-1 to TRBJ2-7; possible D gene TRBD2, 5 bases. Trimming removed 1 base at V and 5 bases at J, with 10 bases between. The V gene's germline CDR1 is SGHRS and CDR2 YFSETQ. The CDR3 consists of 13 residues. Here the CDR3 reads CASSLIAGNEQYF. As DNA, the CDR3 is TGCGCCAGCAGCTTGATCGCCGGGAACGAGCAGTACTTC.

The V and J genes are TRBV7-9 and TRBJ1-4; 9 positions agree with TRBD1. The V gene's germline CDR1 is SEHNR and CDR2 FQNEAQ (reference sequence). There are 14 residues in the CDR3. The junction had 4 bases not matched to a gene; V was cut back by 3 bases and J by 8 bases. The DNA for the CDR3 is TGTGCCAGCAGCTTGGACAGGGGAAACGAAAAACTGTTTTTT. Protein product: CASSLDRGNEKLFF.

The gene calls are TRBV29-1 and TRBJ2-7, with D perhaps matching TRBD1 (5 bases). CDR1 and CDR2 from the germline V gene are SQVTM and ANQGSEA. With 2 bases removed from V and 0 bases from J, the gap between germline ends came to 8 bases. The CDR3 length is 13 residues. CDR3 sequence reads: CSVESRDSYEQYF. CDR3 bases: TGCAGCGTTGAAAGCAGGGACTCCTACGAGCAGTACTTC.